The entry that follows covers one T cell receptor beta chain sequence. The entry originates in a study of blood T cell repertoires in COVID-19. The repertoire was sequenced with immunoSEQ multiplex PCR; TCRdb's copy has only in-frame clones and lacks some. This sample has some 270,000 clones; around 93% occur once, and the top ten carry approximately 2.7%. V shed 0 bases, J shed 5 bases, and the junction held 7 bases outside the gene matches. The CDR3 length is 17 residues. CDR1 and CDR2 from the germline V gene are LNHDA and SQIVND (reference sequence). This TCR came from a man in his forties or fifties who had been exposed to COVID-19. The genes are TRBV19 and TRBJ1-6, with 7 bases matching TRBD1. What was sequenced was PBMCs or T cells enriched from blood (not recorded which). CDR3 sequence: CASSIESRQGDNSPLHF. The CDR3, as DNA: TGTGCCAGTAGTATAGAGTCCCGACAGGGTGATAATTCACCCCTCCACTTT.